These 9 T cell receptor beta chains originate from one sample sequenced in a study of blood T cells in healthy people across ages. PCR was performed a second time for about 7 to 11 cycles using a sample-barcoded 5' primer and a J-beta primer mix. A single record per CDR3 protein comes from TCRdb applying MiXCR to the 5' RACE reads. This table holds some 1,800,000 distinct CDR3 sequences, 35% to 50% found once. Sequenced material: blood. The receptors shown here come from a human donor in good health.

This clonotype has a handful of counts. This chain uses TRBV4-3 with TRBJ2-3; D is unresolved. V was cut by 1 base and J by 2 bases, with 7 bases left in between. CDR3 size: 14 residues. Germline V CDR1 and CDR2: LGHNA, YSLEER. The CDR3 protein is CASSQGVYTDTQYF. The CDR3 DNA reads TGCGCCAGCAGCCAAGGGGTCTACACAGATACGCAGTATTTT.

CDR3 nucleotide sequence: TGTGCCAGCAGGTTAGACAGGGGAGGGCTTAATTCACCCCTCCACTTT. Amino acid sequence: CASRLDRGGLNSPLHF. The V and J genes are TRBV25-1 and TRBJ1-6, with TRBD1 matching 8 bases. V was clipped by 6 bases and J by 6 bases; unmatched bases: 10. The CDR3 has 16 residues. CDR1 and CDR2 (germline): MGHDK, SYGVNS.

The sample holds a few counts of this clonotype. The chain joins TRBV20-1 to TRBJ1-6; D might be TRBD1 (6 bases). Trimming stripped 4 bases from V and 7 bases from J, with 11 bases between. The CDR3 has 13 residues. Germline CDR1 reads DFQATT; CDR2 reads SNEGSKA (reference sequence). The chain's CDR3 is CSANRESNSPLHF. The CDR3 nucleotides read TGCAGTGCTAACAGGGAATCGAATTCACCCCTCCACTTT.

This sequence joins TRBV2 and TRBJ1-4, with unresolved D. The V and J ends lost 2 bases and 7 bases respectively, with 5 bases between them. CDR1 SNHLY and CDR2 FYNNEI come from the germline V gene. This CDR3 has 12 amino acids. The CDR3 here is CASSEFVEKLFF. CDR3 coding DNA: TGTGCCAGCAGTGAATTCGTTGAAAAACTGTTTTTT. The variable domain in full, with the rest retrieved from reference TRBV2 and TRBJ1-4, is EPEVTQTPSHQVTQMGQEVILRCVPISNHLYFYWYRQILGQKVEFLVSFYNNEISEKSEIFDDQFSVERPDGSNFTLKIRSTKLEDSAMYFCASSEFVEKLFFGSGTQLSVL.

Comments on this clonotype: At one end, the junction sequence differs from germline, possibly due to a read error. Here the CDR3 reads CAIGRQGTDTQYF. The CDR3 region has the DNA TGCGCCATCGGAAGACAGGGCACAGATACGCAGTATTTT. J is TRBJ2-3 and V is TRBV10-3; tentative D call: TRBD1 (6 bases). CDR1 is ENHRY and CDR2 is SYGVKD in the germline V gene. The CDR3 runs to 13 residues.

This chain joins TRBV7-3 and TRBJ2-1; 8 nucleotides match TRBD2. The end of the DNA aligns better with TRBJ2-7, so the J call may be wrong. The CDR3 sequence is 15 residues long. Germline V gene data show CDR1 as SGHTA and CDR2 as FQGTGA. The CDR3 loop is CASSSLAGSYNEQYF. CDR3 nucleotide sequence: TGTGCCAGCAGCTCTCTAGCGGGCTCCTACAATGAGCAGTACTTC.

Written as DNA, the CDR3 is TGTGCCAGCACTCACCAAGGCCAAGAGACCCAGTACTTC. Its protein product is CASTHQGQETQYF. The gene calls are TRBV12-3 or TRBV12-4 and TRBJ2-5; D gene unclear. This CDR3 comprises 13 residues. V lost 7 bases, J lost 1 base, and 10 bases lay in between.

V and J are TRBV6-1 and TRBJ1-1; D perhaps matches TRBD1 (5 bases). This CDR3 contains 14 residues. The V end was cut by 1 base, the J end by 6 bases, with 12 bases between. Per germline, CDR1 MNHNS and CDR2 SASEGT. The CDR3: CASSEVRVRAEAFF. CDR3 coding DNA: TGTGCCAGCAGTGAAGTCAGGGTGCGGGCTGAAGCTTTCTTT.

This clonotype has just one count. V is TRBV2 and J is TRBJ1-2, with no clear D. Per the germline V gene, CDR1 is SNHLY and CDR2 is FYNNEI. V lost 2 bases, J lost 5 bases, and 12 bases lay in between. This CDR3 is built from 14 residues. CDR3 DNA: TGTGCCAGCAGTGAATACGGAACGCCGTATGGCTACACCTTC. This gives the protein CASSEYGTPYGYTF.